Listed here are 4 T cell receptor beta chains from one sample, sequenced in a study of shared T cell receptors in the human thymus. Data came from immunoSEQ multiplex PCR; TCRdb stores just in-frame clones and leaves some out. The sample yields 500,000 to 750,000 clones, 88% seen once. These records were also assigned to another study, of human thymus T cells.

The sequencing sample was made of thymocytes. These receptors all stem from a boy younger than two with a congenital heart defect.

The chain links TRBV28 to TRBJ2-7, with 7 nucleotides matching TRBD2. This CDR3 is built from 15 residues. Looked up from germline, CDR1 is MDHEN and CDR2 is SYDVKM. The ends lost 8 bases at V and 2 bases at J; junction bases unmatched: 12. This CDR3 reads CASGHKRDYPYEQYF. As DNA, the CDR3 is TGTGCCAGCGGCCATAAACGGGACTACCCCTACGAGCAGTACTTC.

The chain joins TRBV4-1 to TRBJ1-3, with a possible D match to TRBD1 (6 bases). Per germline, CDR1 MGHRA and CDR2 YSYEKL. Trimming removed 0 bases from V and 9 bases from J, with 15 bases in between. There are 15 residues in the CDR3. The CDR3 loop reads CASSQEGEGGGTIYF. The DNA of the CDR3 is TGCGCCAGCAGCCAAGAGGGGGAGGGAGGGGGCACCATATATTTT.

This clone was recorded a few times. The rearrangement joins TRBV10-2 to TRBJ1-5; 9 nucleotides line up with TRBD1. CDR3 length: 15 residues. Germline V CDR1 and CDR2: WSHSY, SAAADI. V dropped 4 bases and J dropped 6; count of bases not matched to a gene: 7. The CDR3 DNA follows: TGCGCCAGCAGTGGCTGGACAGGGGAGGGTCAGCCCCAGCATTTT. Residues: CASSGWTGEGQPQHF.

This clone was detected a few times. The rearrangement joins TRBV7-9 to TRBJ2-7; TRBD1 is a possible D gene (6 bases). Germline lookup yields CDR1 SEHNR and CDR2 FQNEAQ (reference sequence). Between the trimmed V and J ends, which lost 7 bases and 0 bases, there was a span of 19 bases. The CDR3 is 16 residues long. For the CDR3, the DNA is TGTGCCAGCACCAAGCAGGGGACCCTAGCCTCCTACGAGCAGTACTTC. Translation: CASTKQGTLASYEQYF.